A single sample is the source of the 26 T cell receptor beta chains below, sequenced in a study of CD8 T cells in Susac syndrome. Reverse transcription of about 0.5 to 1 ug RNA used random hexamers. TCRdb re-called the immunoSEQ multiplex PCR reads with MiXCR, one entry per CDR3 protein. The sample records about 20,000 distinct CDR3 sequences, 90% to 95% being singletons. Sequenced input: CD8+ T cells from PBMCs. All receptors come from a human donor in good health.

V is TRBV29-1 and J is TRBJ2-3, with a tentative D call TRBD1 (6 bases). This CDR3 has 12 residues. V was trimmed by 7 bases and J by 6 bases, leaving 14 bases between them. Germline V gene data show CDR1 as SQVTM and CDR2 as ANQGSEA. CDR3 sequence: CSGGRKGDTQYF. CDR3 bases: TGCAGCGGGGGGCGGAAGGGGGATACGCAGTATTTT.

The V and J genes are TRBV12-3 or TRBV12-4 and TRBJ2-2, with TRBD2 matching 7 bases. The ends lost 3 bases at V and 3 bases at J; junction bases unmatched: 7. CDR3 size: 16 residues. CDR3 residues: CASSLGWAGDTGELFF. The CDR3 region has the DNA TGTGCCAGCAGTTTGGGGTGGGCGGGGGACACCGGGGAGCTGTTTTTT.

This chain connects TRBV19 to TRBJ2-3; D unresolved. Trimming took off 6 bases at V and 0 bases at J, with 7 bases between the two ends. CDR1 is LNHDA, CDR2 SQIVND, per germline (reference sequence). The CDR3 is 13 amino acids. CDR3 sequence: CASRQPSTDTQYF. CDR3 bases: TGTGCCAGTAGGCAGCCAAGCACAGATACGCAGTATTTT.

The chain has TRBV12-3 or TRBV12-4 and TRBJ1-2; 9 nucleotides align to TRBD1. The junction had 9 bases not matched to a gene; V was cut back by 5 bases and J by 2 bases. The CDR3 length is 16 residues. CDR3 sequence reads: CASSPAHRGLNYGYTF. In nucleotides, the CDR3 is TGTGCCAGCAGTCCCGCCCACAGGGGGCTAAACTATGGCTACACCTTC.

This chain joins TRBV4-2 and TRBJ2-7; the match to TRBD2 covers 11 bases. Germline V lookup: CDR1 LGHNA, CDR2 YNFKEQ. The CDR3 sequence is 18 residues long. V was clipped by 2 bases and J by 7 bases; unmatched bases: 16. The CDR3 is CASSQPGQTSGTLYEQYF. The CDR3 DNA reads as TGTGCCAGCAGCCAACCAGGCCAGACTAGCGGGACTCTTTATGAGCAGTACTTC.

In its sample, this clonotype was seen once. The V and J genes are TRBV12-3 or TRBV12-4 and TRBJ2-3; possibly TRBD2 for D (6 bases). Trimming left V 5 bases short and J 1 base short, with 16 bases between. This CDR3 is 16 amino acids long. This CDR3 reads CASSVLEGTGTDTQYF. DNA for the CDR3: TGTGCCAGCAGTGTCCTGGAGGGGACCGGCACAGATACGCAGTATTTT.

The rearrangement uses TRBV2 and TRBJ2-3; 7 bases fit TRBD2. Trimming at V came to 3 bases and at J to 2 bases, leaving 2 bases not matched to a gene. The length of the CDR3 is 14 residues. CDR1 and CDR2 (germline): SNHLY, FYNNEI. As DNA, the CDR3 is TGTGCCAGCAGTGATCGGGGGGTCACAGATACGCAGTATTTT. It codes for CASSDRGVTDTQYF.

DNA for the CDR3: TGTGCTAGTGGGGGCGAAAAACTGTTTTTT. This translates into CASGGEKLFF. V and J are TRBV12-5 and TRBJ1-4; D is unclear. Germline CDR1 is LGHNT and CDR2 is FRNRAP. V lost 6 bases to trimming and J lost 8 bases, with 4 bases between them. This CDR3 is built from 10 residues.

The chain couples TRBV7-9 to TRBJ1-1; no reliable D call. Looked up from germline, CDR1 is SEHNR and CDR2 is FQNEAQ (reference sequence). There are 16 residues in the CDR3. The V and J ends lost 3 bases and 1 base respectively, with 15 bases between them. The CDR3 region is CASSLPQGMENTEAFF. The CDR3 DNA reads as TGTGCCAGCAGCTTGCCCCAAGGTATGGAGAACACTGAAGCTTTCTTT.

The chain is built from TRBV20-1 and TRBJ2-7, with D perhaps TRBD1 (5 bases). Germline CDR1 and CDR2: DFQATT and SNEGSKA (reference sequence). The CDR3 sequence is 12 residues long. The V end was cut by 0 bases, the J end by 4 bases, with 7 bases between. CDR3 protein: CSARDSGYEQYF. The CDR3, as DNA: TGCAGTGCTAGAGATTCAGGGTACGAGCAGTACTTC.

V usage is TRBV29-1 and J usage is TRBJ2-3; D remains unclear. The V end lost 6 bases, the J end lost 2 bases, and 12 bases lay between the germline ends. Germline V gene data show CDR1 as SQVTM and CDR2 as ANQGSEA. The length of the CDR3 is 13 residues. The CDR3 sequence: CSVSPPTTDTQYF. The CDR3 region has the DNA TGCAGCGTCTCTCCTCCCACCACAGATACGCAGTATTTT.

The chain is built from TRBV6-1 and TRBJ2-7, with a tentative D call TRBD2 (5 bases). Germline CDR1 reads MNHNS; CDR2 reads SASEGT. V was clipped by 5 bases and J by 4 bases, with 12 bases between them. CDR3 length: 13 amino acids. The CDR3 sequence: CASSQWRLYEQYF. For the CDR3, the DNA is TGTGCCAGCAGTCAATGGAGGCTATACGAGCAGTACTTC.

V and J are TRBV12-3 or TRBV12-4 and TRBJ1-4; no reliable D call. The CDR3 is made up of 14 amino acids. V lost 6 bases to trimming and J lost 4 bases, with 12 bases between them. CDR3 sequence: CASSPLGGNEKLFF. As DNA, the CDR3 is TGTGCCAGCAGCCCTTTGGGCGGTAATGAAAAACTGTTTTTT.

This clonotype was detected only once. This chain connects TRBV12-3 or TRBV12-4 to TRBJ1-5; tentatively, D is TRBD1 (6 bases). Trimming removed 2 bases from V and 5 bases from J, with 10 bases in between. CDR3 length: 14 residues. CDR3 region: CASSLSGVYQPQHF. In DNA form, the CDR3 reads TGTGCCAGCAGTTTATCAGGGGTTTATCAGCCCCAGCATTTT.

The V and J genes are TRBV27 and TRBJ1-5; TRBD1 aligns across 8 bases. V lost 6 bases to trimming and J lost 3 bases; unmatched junction nucleotides: 19. The germline V gene encodes CDR1 MNHEY and CDR2 SMNVEV (reference sequence). The CDR3 extends over 19 amino acids. The CDR3, as DNA: TGTGCCAGCAGAGAAACCGGGACAGGCTTGCTTTTTTACAATCAGCCCCAGCATTTT. It translates to CASRETGTGLLFYNQPQHF.

This clonotype was seen only once. The rearrangement links TRBV4-3 to TRBJ2-3; 8 bases match TRBD2. The junction had 8 bases not matched to a gene; V was cut back by 0 bases and J by 6 bases. The germline CDR1 and CDR2 sequences are LGHNA and YSLEER. The CDR3 consists of 16 residues. This chain's CDR3 is CASSQDRSGGGDTQYF. In nucleotides, the CDR3 is TGCGCCAGCAGCCAAGATAGAAGCGGCGGGGGGGATACGCAGTATTTT.

This clonotype was detected only once. This chain uses TRBV6-1 with TRBJ2-3; D remains ambiguous. With 0 bases removed from V and 4 bases from J, the gap between germline ends came to 17 bases. Per the germline V gene, CDR1 is MNHNS and CDR2 is SASEGT. The CDR3 sequence is 17 residues long. CDR3 nucleotides: TGTGCCAGCAGTGAAGCGTGGCAACGTAGCTTCCCAGATACGCAGTATTTT. It yields the protein CASSEAWQRSFPDTQYF.

The gene calls are TRBV29-1 and TRBJ2-5; D possibly matches TRBD1 or TRBD2 (5 bases each). This CDR3 has 13 amino acids. Trimming took off 8 bases at V and 5 bases at J, with 18 bases between the two ends. In germline, CDR1 is SQVTM, CDR2 ANQGSEA. In nucleotides, the CDR3 is TGCAGCACCCCGGGGACCTTCTGGGAGACCCAGTACTTC. The encoded protein is CSTPGTFWETQYF.

The count of this clonotype is one. Germline and junction disagree at one end, which may indicate a read error. The chain combines TRBV7-9 with TRBJ1-2, with 7 positions matching TRBD1. This CDR3 spans 13 amino acids. Germline CDR1 reads SEHNR; CDR2 reads FQNEAQ (reference sequence). This CDR3 is CASSLGRDSPTFF. CDR3 coding DNA: TGTGCCAGCAGCTTAGGCCGGGACAGCCCTACTTTCTTC.

V and J are TRBV29-1 and TRBJ1-3; TRBD1 matches 8 bases. The CDR3 has 14 residues. Germline-derived CDR1 and CDR2 are SQVTM and ANQGSEA. V gave up 7 bases and J gave up 0 bases; unmatched junction bases: 5. The CDR3 here is CSARTGSSGNTIYF. CDR3 DNA: TGCAGCGCCAGGACAGGGTCCTCTGGAAACACCATATATTTT.

V and J are TRBV6-2 or TRBV6-3 and TRBJ1-1, with 7 positions matching TRBD1. Trimming removed 2 bases from V and 1 base from J; junction bases left unmatched: 4. Per the germline V gene, CDR1 is MNHEY and CDR2 is SVGEGT. CDR3 length: 15 residues. The CDR3: CASSYGTVENTEAFF. CDR3 sequence (DNA): TGTGCCAGCAGTTACGGGACAGTCGAGAACACTGAAGCTTTCTTT.

This chain connects TRBV14 to TRBJ2-6; D gene ambiguous. Germline V gene lookup returns CDR1 SGHDN and CDR2 FVKESK. The CDR3 runs 11 residues. V shed 11 bases and J shed 4 bases, with 6 bases lying between them. The CDR3 DNA sequence: TGTGCCGTAGGGGGGGCCAACGTCCTGACTTTC. It translates to CAVGGANVLTF.

The chain carries TRBV27 and TRBJ1-2, with D maybe TRBD1 (5 bases). This CDR3 comprises 13 residues. V was cut by 3 bases and J by 2 bases, with 7 bases left in between. The germline gives CDR1 MNHEY, CDR2 SMNVEV (reference sequence). The CDR3 region has the DNA TGTGCCAGCAGTTTTGGGGGGAACTATGGCTACACCTTC. The encoded protein is CASSFGGNYGYTF.

This chain joins TRBV20-1 and TRBJ2-4; 7 nucleotides align to TRBD1. Per the germline V gene, CDR1 is DFQATT and CDR2 is SNEGSKA (reference sequence). This CDR3 is built from 14 residues. J was trimmed by 4 bases and V by 6 bases; bases with no gene match: 9. The CDR3 spells CSASGTVDKNIQYF. CDR3 DNA sequence: TGCAGTGCCAGTGGGACAGTCGATAAAAACATTCAGTACTTC.

This chain joins TRBV5-1 and TRBJ2-3; 7 nucleotides align to TRBD2. Germline V gives CDR1 SGHRS, CDR2 YFSETQ. The CDR3 consists of 18 residues. V dropped 0 bases and J dropped 4; count of bases not matched to a gene: 14. CDR3 nucleotides: TGCGCCAGCAGCTTGGATCCATTCCAGGGAGGGCACGCAGATACGCAGTATTTT. Translation gives CASSLDPFQGGHADTQYF. The full variable domain, completed using reference TRBV5-1 and TRBJ2-3, is KAGVTQTPRYLIKTRGQQVTLSCSPISGHRSVSWYQQTPGQGLQFLFEYFSETQRNKGNFPGRFSGRQFSNSRSEMNVSTLELGDSALYLCASSLDPFQGGHADTQYFGPGTRLTVL.

The CDR3 nucleotides read TGTGCCAGCGGAGGAGATACGCAGTATTTT. Translation gives CASGGDTQYF. This sequence joins TRBV2 and TRBJ2-3, with D maybe TRBD2 (5 bases). Between the trimmed V and J ends, which lost 8 bases and 5 bases, there was a span of 5 bases. The CDR3 has 10 amino acids. Germline loops: CDR1 SNHLY, CDR2 FYNNEI.